This is a list of T cell receptor beta chains from one sample in a study of beta chain features in type 1 diabetes. This table comes from immunoSEQ multiplex PCR, and its TCRdb copy is limited to in-frame clones, with some not included. This sample has roughly 150,000 clones; approximately 12% occur once, and the top ten carry about 2%. Source material: central memory CD4+ T cells from blood. These receptors came from a man aged 18 to 30 in good health. Each CDR3 is given with its conserved first and last residue. D genes are given only for firm matches. Some rows have no size entry. The others give once, few or many, or a class for an expanded clone.

j_call	cdr3_length	d_call	v_call	clone_size	cdr3_nt	cdr3_aa
TRBJ1-1	15	TRBD1	TRBV2	few	TGTGCCAGCAGTGGTCCGGGACAGGGGAAAACTGAAGCTTTCTTT	CASSGPGQGKTEAFF
TRBJ2-1	16	TRBD2	TRBV27	few	TGTGCCAGCAGTGCGAGAGCGGGAAACTCCTACAATGAGCAGTTCTTC	CASSARAGNSYNEQFF
TRBJ2-1	15	NA	TRBV19	few	TGTGCCAGTAGTGTCGGACAATCGGGCTACAATGAGCAGTTCTTC	CASSVGQSGYNEQFF
TRBJ2-7	13	NA	TRBV12-5	NA	TGTGCTAGTGCCTCAGGGGGAGGCTACGAGCAGTACTTC	CASASGGGYEQYF
TRBJ2-7	15	NA	TRBV5-1	NA	TGCGCCAGCAGCTTGGAACAGCTAATGAGTGGCGAGCAGTACTTC	CASSLEQLMSGEQYF
TRBJ1-2	12	TRBD1	TRBV29-1	NA	TGCAGCGCCGGGACAGTGGGTGAGGGCTACACCTTC	CSAGTVGEGYTF
TRBJ2-7	15	TRBD1	TRBV5-1	NA	TGCGCCAGCAGCCCTTCGGGACAGGTATCAGGCGAGCAGTACTTC	CASSPSGQVSGEQYF
TRBJ2-1	12	NA	TRBV10-3	few	TGTGCCAGCAGAAGAGGGCGAGGAGAGCAGTTCTTC	CASRRGRGEQFF
TRBJ1-5	14	NA	TRBV5-1	NA	TGCGCCAGCAGCCTTGGGAGTGGGGTTCAGCCCCAGCATTTT	CASSLGSGVQPQHF
TRBJ2-5	13	TRBD1	TRBV5-1	NA	TGCGCCAGCAGCTCGACAGGGCAAGAGACCCAGTACTTC	CASSSTGQETQYF